This T cell receptor beta chain was retrieved from a study of T cell repertoires in cytomegalovirus infection. The overall study: CMV epitopes in the study were HLA-C-restricted (recently identified) and HLA-B-restricted (well studied). Carrying CMV and the relevant HLA type showed in public TCR beta signatures. Study observations and caveats: Carriers of CMV and the relevant HLA type were discriminated by public TCR beta frequency. Clonotypes of TCR beta that were HLA-C-restricted and CMV-specific dominated the ex vivo response.

A word on this clonotype: The antigen is unknown.

TCRdb used MiXCR to reprocess the reads, holding one entry per CDR3 protein. The sample has 200,000 to 250,000 distinct CDR3 sequences, 38% seen once. Germline CDR1 is SGHTA and CDR2 is FQGTGA. CDR3 length: 13 residues. The V gene lost 4 bases and the J gene lost 1 base, with 7 bases spanning the gap. This chain connects TRBV7-3 to TRBJ1-1, with D unresolved. This receptor was obtained from a human donor in good health (CMV status not recorded). Some clones in this sample may be carry-over from other donors' samples. This specimen consisted of CD8+ T cells from cultured PBMCs, obtained from culture after CMV antigen stimulation. The CDR3 region is CASSYDKNTEAFF. For the CDR3, the DNA is TGTGCCAGCAGCTATGACAAGAACACTGAAGCTTTCTTT.